These 9 T cell receptor beta chains were all obtained from the same sample, sequenced in a study of control samples from healthy donors and cancer patients. Assay: immunoSEQ multiplex PCR; the TCRdb copy retains only in-frame clones and omits some. The data contain 95,000 to 130,000 clones, more than 75% of them singletons. Sequenced material: blood. The receptors shown here come from a woman between 65 and 79 years old in good health.

V and J are TRBV5-1 and TRBJ2-3; no clear D gene. V lost 6 bases and J 0 bases, leaving 11 bases between the germline ends. This CDR3 is 14 amino acids long. CDR1 and CDR2 (germline): SGHRS, YFSETQ. The DNA of the CDR3 is TGCGCCAGCACCTCGATAGAAAGCACAGATACGCAGTATTTT. This translates into CASTSIESTDTQYF.

The V and J genes are TRBV6-6 and TRBJ1-1, with D uncertain. CDR1 MNHNY and CDR2 SVGAGI come from the germline V gene (reference sequence). This CDR3 is built from 12 residues. V was pared by 4 bases and J by 0 bases, with 3 bases between. As DNA, the CDR3 is TGTGCCAGCAGTTTTGTGAACACTGAAGCTTTCTTT. Residues: CASSFVNTEAFF.

The chain uses TRBV18 and TRBJ1-1, with D maybe TRBD1 (5 bases). This CDR3 has 14 residues. With 3 bases removed from V and 2 bases from J, the gap between germline ends came to 10 bases. Germline V gene data show CDR1 as KGHSH and CDR2 as LQKENI. The CDR3 DNA follows: TGTGCCAGCTCACCGTTTGGGGCCAACACTGAAGCTTTCTTT. This codes for CASSPFGANTEAFF.

The genes are TRBV3-1 (or the pseudogene TRBV3-2) and TRBJ2-7; either TRBD1 or TRBD2 may supply D (5 bases each). Per the germline V gene, CDR1 is LGHDT and CDR2 is YNNKEL (reference sequence). The germline V and J ends were trimmed by 0 bases and 2 bases, with 11 bases remaining between them. This CDR3 spans 15 amino acids. CDR3 sequence: CASSQEGTEAYEQYF. For the CDR3, the DNA is TGTGCCAGCAGCCAAGAGGGGACCGAAGCCTACGAGCAGTACTTC.

CDR3 sequence (DNA): TGCGCCAGCAGCCAAGGATCCGAATGGGGCTACAATGAGCAGTTCTTC. Its translation: CASSQGSEWGYNEQFF. The V call is TRBV4-3, the J call TRBJ2-1; D unclear. Trimming cost V 1 base and J 3 bases, with 13 bases left between them. Germline assignment: CDR1 LGHNA and CDR2 YSLEER. The CDR3 is 16 residues long.

The DNA for the CDR3 is TGTGCCAGCAGTCCCCCGGGAGCCTACGAGCAGTACTTC. Its translation: CASSPPGAYEQYF. The J gene is TRBJ2-7, the V gene TRBV27, with a tentative D call TRBD2 (6 bases). CDR1 MNHEY and CDR2 SMNVEV come from the germline V gene (reference sequence). The CDR3 has 13 residues. V was clipped by 5 bases and J by 2 bases, with 10 bases between them.

This clone was seen a single time. This sequence joins TRBV19 and TRBJ2-3; 10 positions agree with TRBD2. The CDR3 length is 14 residues. The germline V gene has CDR1 LNHDA and CDR2 SQIVND (reference sequence). After removal of 6 bases from V and 5 bases from J, the junction contained 5 bases not matched to a gene. The CDR3 DNA reads TGTGCCAGTAGGCTAGCGGGGGCCAAAGATACGCAGTATTTT. This sequence encodes CASRLAGAKDTQYF.

This chain links TRBV19 with TRBJ2-7, with a tentative D call TRBD2 (6 bases). This CDR3 contains 13 residues. V lost 5 bases to trimming and J lost 2 bases, with 10 bases between them. Germline V gene sequence: CDR1 LNHDA, CDR2 SQIVND (reference sequence). The CDR3 here is CASSYAGTYEQYF. CDR3 nucleotides: TGTGCCAGTAGTTACGCGGGAACCTACGAGCAGTACTTC.

The chain employs TRBV10-1 and TRBJ2-1; weak D call: TRBD2 (5 bases). The CDR3 has 12 residues. Germline V gene data show CDR1 as WNHNN and CDR2 as SYGVQD (reference sequence). The V gene lost 8 bases and the J gene lost 7 bases, with 12 bases spanning the gap. This chain's CDR3 is CASSSSMNEQFF. In nucleotides, the CDR3 is TGCGCCAGCTCTAGCTCAATGAATGAGCAGTTCTTC.